The clone carrying this T cell receptor beta chain has more than one count but fewer than ten. The sample originates from a study of T-cell memory formation after mild COVID-19. TCRdb re-called the 5' RACE reads through MiXCR, storing one row per CDR3 protein. The sample holds approximately 250,000 distinct CDR3 sequences, about 17% seen once. This receptor was taken from a man younger than 30 who had mild COVID-19 (a few samples of this study predate the infection). Cell type and time point are not known. The sample comprised PBMCs or a T cell subset sorted from them (not recorded which).

CDR3 nucleotides: TGTGCCAGCAGGCTTCCGGGACAGGGACCCATTGAGCAGTTCTTC. It yields the protein CASRLPGQGPIEQFF. The chain joins TRBV12-3 or TRBV12-4 to TRBJ2-1; 9 bases are a match to TRBD1. J was trimmed by 9 bases and V by 6 bases; bases with no gene match: 12. CDR3 length: 15 residues.